The present T cell receptor (beta chain) was sequenced within a study of shared clonotypes between healthy human individuals. The table came from immunoSEQ multiplex PCR; TCRdb's copy has only in-frame clones and leaves some out. The sample shows approximately 600,000 clones, 95% of them seen only once. Naive CD8 populations comprised CD45RO-negative cells positively selected for CCR7, excluding terminally differentiated effector memory CD45RA+ cells. The V and J ends lost 0 bases and 7 bases, in that order; junction bases with no gene match: 5. This CDR3 comprises 15 residues. Germline lookup yields CDR1 MNHEY and CDR2 SVGAGI.

This TCR came from a woman in her twenties or thirties in good health. The source material was naive CD8+ T cells sorted from blood. The chain combines TRBV6-5 with TRBJ2-7; 11 positions match TRBD2. CDR3 nucleotide sequence: TGTGCCAGCAGTTACTCGACCCTAGCGGGGGGTGAGCAGTACTTC. This gives the protein CASSYSTLAGGEQYF.